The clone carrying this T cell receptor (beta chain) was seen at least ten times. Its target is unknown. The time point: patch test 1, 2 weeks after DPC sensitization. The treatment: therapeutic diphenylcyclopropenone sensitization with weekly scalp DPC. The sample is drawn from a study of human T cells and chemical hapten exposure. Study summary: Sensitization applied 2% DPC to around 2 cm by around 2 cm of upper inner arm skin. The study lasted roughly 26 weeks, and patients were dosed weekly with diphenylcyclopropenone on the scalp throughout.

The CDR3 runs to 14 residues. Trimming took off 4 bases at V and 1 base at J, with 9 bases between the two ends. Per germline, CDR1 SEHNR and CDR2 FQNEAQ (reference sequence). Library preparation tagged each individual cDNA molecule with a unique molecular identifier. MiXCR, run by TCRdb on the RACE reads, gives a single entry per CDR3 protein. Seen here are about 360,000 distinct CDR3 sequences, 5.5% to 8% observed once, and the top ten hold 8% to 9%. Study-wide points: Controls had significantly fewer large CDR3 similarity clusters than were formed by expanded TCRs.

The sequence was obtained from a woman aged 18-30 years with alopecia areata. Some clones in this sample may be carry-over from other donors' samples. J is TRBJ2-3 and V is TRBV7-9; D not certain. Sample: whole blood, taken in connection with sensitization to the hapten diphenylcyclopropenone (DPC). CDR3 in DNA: TGTGCCAGCAGCTCCGAGCCGGGCACAGATACGCAGTATTTT. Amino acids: CASSSEPGTDTQYF.